Sequencing of this TCR beta chain was carried out in a study of regulatory T cells in long-lasting Graves disease. Study-wide findings and caveats: The study found persistent patients shared more public clonotypes (roughly 2,600) than new patients (around 1,000).

iRepertoire HTBI primers and Arm-PCR of CDR3 regions built TCR beta libraries. One entry per CDR3 protein, called by TCRdb with MiXCR from the multiplex PCR reads. The table includes approximately 350,000 distinct CDR3 sequences, 10% to 15% detected once. Time point here: newly diagnosed GD, antithyroid drugs for less than 3 months. Extracted RNA from PBMCs served as the source of the TCR library. V lost 2 bases and J 4 bases, leaving 27 bases between the germline ends. CDR3 size: 20 residues. Germline V lookup: CDR1 MNHEY, CDR2 SVGAGI. This clonotype was seen ten or more times. Its specificity is unknown. These records were also assigned to another study, of T cells in Graves' hyperthyroidism and ophthalmopathy. Per that paper: Diagnostic assessment was based on clinical symptoms, serum thyroxine and TRAb, thyroid ultrasound and orbital computed tomography. With the HTBI primer set, the TCR CDR3 went through a first round of RT-PCR.

The source is a woman between 18 and 30 years old with Graves disease. This specimen was peripheral blood mononuclear cells (PBMCs), taken at new diagnosis, from a patient treated with antithyroid drugs. The chain has TRBV6-5 and TRBJ2-1, with D possibly being TRBD1 (6 bases). CDR3 nucleotide sequence: TGTGCCAGCAGTTACGGGGCTGGGGGACACAGAGTGGTGCCGTACAATGAGCAGTTCTTC. This sequence encodes CASSYGAGGHRVVPYNEQFF.